These 21 T cell receptor beta chains came from one sample sequenced in a study of blood T cell repertoires in COVID-19. Some clones are missing from TCRdb's copy, which holds only in-frame ones; the method was immunoSEQ multiplex PCR. This sample has tens of thousands of clones, with 80% found just once. The sample comprised peripheral blood. Source of these receptors: a man between 60 and 70 years old with acute or convalescent COVID-19.

The chain combines TRBV6-5 with TRBJ2-6; tentatively, D is TRBD2 (6 bases). The germline CDR1 and CDR2 sequences are MNHEY and SVGAGI. Trimming stripped 2 bases from V and 2 bases from J, with 10 bases between. This CDR3 has 16 residues. The CDR3 bases are TGTGCCAGCAGTTACGGGCGGGGAACTGGGGCCAACGTCCTGACTTTC. It is translated as CASSYGRGTGANVLTF.

The rearrangement joins TRBV28 to TRBJ1-5; D is uncertain. Trimming took 2 bases from V and 3 from J, leaving 14 bases between them. The germline V gene encodes CDR1 MDHEN and CDR2 SYDVKM. The CDR3 runs to 16 residues. The CDR3 region is CASSLGRFRNNQPQHF. The CDR3 DNA follows: TGTGCCAGCAGTTTAGGGAGGTTTCGAAACAATCAGCCCCAGCATTTT.

This chain joins TRBV2 and TRBJ1-2; D is unresolved. This CDR3 spans 13 amino acids. Germline V gene data show CDR1 as SNHLY and CDR2 as FYNNEI. V dropped 2 bases and J dropped 6 bases, with 10 bases sitting between them. DNA of the CDR3: TGTGCCAGCAGTGAAACGGGAATTGATGGCTACACCTTC. It is translated as CASSETGIDGYTF.

This clone showed up just once. This chain connects TRBV11-2 to TRBJ2-7; TRBD2 might be the D (5 bases). The CDR3 contains 14 residues. Trimming removed 0 bases at V and 7 bases at J, with 13 bases between. CDR1 and CDR2 (germline): SGHAT, FQNNGV. The CDR3 sequence is CASSLDPGFGEQYF. Written as DNA, the CDR3 is TGTGCCAGCAGCTTAGATCCGGGATTTGGGGAGCAGTACTTC.

The chain couples TRBV7-8 to TRBJ2-1; the match to TRBD2 covers 11 bases. The germline CDR1 and CDR2 sequences are SGHVS and FQNEAQ. V lost 5 bases to trimming and J lost 4 bases; unmatched junction nucleotides: 4. The CDR3 is 15 amino acids. The CDR3 protein is CASSPGTSGYNEQFF. CDR3 sequence (DNA): TGTGCCAGCAGCCCAGGGACTAGCGGATACAATGAGCAGTTCTTC.

This chain links TRBV5-1 with TRBJ2-6; 7 bases are a match to TRBD1. V shed 2 bases and J 0 bases; nucleotides not matched to a gene: 2. Looked up from germline, CDR1 is SGHRS and CDR2 is YFSETQ. The CDR3 is 16 residues long. CDR3 bases: TGCGCCAGCAGCTTAGGGGGCAGCTCTGGGGCCAACGTCCTGACTTTC. It yields the protein CASSLGGSSGANVLTF.

Only one count was recorded for this clone. The J gene is TRBJ2-7, the V gene TRBV13; TRBD2 matches at 13 bases. The CDR3 runs 17 residues. Trimming took 3 bases from V and 3 from J; bases not matched to a gene: 8. From germline, CDR1 is PRHDT and CDR2 FYEKMQ (reference sequence). CDR3: CASSFVRTSGGRYEQYF. The CDR3 DNA reads as TGTGCCAGCAGCTTCGTTCGGACTAGCGGGGGCCGCTACGAGCAGTACTTC. Full variable domain (remainder filled in from reference TRBV13 and TRBJ2-7): AAGVIQSPRHLIKEKRETATLKCYPIPRHDTVYWYQQGPGQDPQFLISFYEKMQSDKGSIPDRFSAQQFSDYHSELNMSSLELGDSALYFCASSFVRTSGGRYEQYFGPGTRLTVT.

The V gene is TRBV24-1, the J gene TRBJ2-3; 7 nucleotides align to TRBD2. There are 11 residues in the CDR3. V was pared by 10 bases and J by 6 bases, with 3 bases of the junction left unmatched. Germline V gives CDR1 KGHDR, CDR2 SFDVKD. CDR3 DNA sequence: TGTGCCACAGGGGAGGGTGATACGCAGTATTTT. It codes for CATGEGDTQYF.

This chain connects TRBV9 to TRBJ1-3, with D maybe TRBD1 (5 bases). V was cut by 0 bases and J by 2 bases, with 18 bases left in between. The CDR3 is 18 amino acids. Germline CDR1 and CDR2: SGDLS and YYNGEE. CDR3 DNA: TGTGCCAGCAGCGTAGCCTTGGGGGGACCTGACACTGGAAACACCATATATTTT. Its translation: CASSVALGGPDTGNTIYF. Filled out from reference TRBV9 and TRBJ1-3, the complete variable domain reads DSGVTQTPKHLITATGQRVTLRCSPRSGDLSVYWYQQSLDQGLQFLIQYYNGEERAKGNILERFSAQQFPDLHSELNLSSLELGDSALYFCASSVALGGPDTGNTIYFGEGSWLTVV.

The V call is TRBV12-3 or TRBV12-4, the J call TRBJ2-5; 7 bases map to TRBD1. The CDR3 runs to 13 residues. V lost 2 bases, J lost 5 bases, and 2 bases stayed unmatched. DNA for the CDR3: TGTGCCAGCAGTTTAAGGGGGCTTGAGACCCAGTACTTC. It yields the protein CASSLRGLETQYF.

The chain links TRBV5-1 to TRBJ1-4; 7 nucleotides match TRBD1. This CDR3 has 13 residues. Trimming at V came to 2 bases and at J to 8 bases, leaving 3 bases not matched to a gene. The germline V gene encodes CDR1 SGHRS and CDR2 YFSETQ. The CDR3 DNA reads as TGCGCCAGCAGCTTACAGGGGAGGGAAAAACTGTTTTTT. Translating it yields CASSLQGREKLFF.

The rearrangement links TRBV6-5 to TRBJ2-7; 9 positions agree with TRBD1. In germline, CDR1 is MNHEY, CDR2 SVGAGI. The CDR3 has 14 residues. The V segment lost 2 bases and the J segment 3 bases; nucleotides outside the gene matches: 2. CDR3 nucleotides: TGTGCCAGCAGTTACGAGACAGGGGGCTACGAGCAGTACTTC. It yields the protein CASSYETGGYEQYF.

This clone was seen only a few times. V usage is TRBV6-5 and J usage is TRBJ1-1; tentatively, D is TRBD1 (6 bases). CDR1 and CDR2 (germline): MNHEY, SVGAGI. The CDR3 consists of 14 residues. V was pared by 7 bases and J by 2 bases, with 14 bases between. The CDR3 nucleotides read TGTGCCAGCAAAAAACAGGGTGTAAACACTGAAGCTTTCTTT. This translates into CASKKQGVNTEAFF.

This clone has a handful of counts. The chain carries TRBV6-5 and TRBJ2-7; 7 bases match TRBD2. Germline lookup yields CDR1 MNHEY and CDR2 SVGAGI. V was clipped by 2 bases and J by 2 bases; unmatched bases: 6. The CDR3 sequence is 15 residues long. The CDR3 DNA is TGTGCCAGCAGTTACCAGGCAGGGACTACCTACGAGCAGTACTTC. As protein: CASSYQAGTTYEQYF.

The chain employs TRBV9 and TRBJ2-5; D may be TRBD2 (6 bases). The CDR3 consists of 14 residues. Trimming removed 7 bases at V and 3 bases at J, with 16 bases between. Germline values: CDR1 SGDLS, CDR2 YYNGEE. The DNA for the CDR3 is TGTGCCAGCGGTGACCGGGACTGGGAAGAGACCCAGTACTTC. Amino acids: CASGDRDWEETQYF.

The V and J genes are TRBV5-6 and TRBJ2-3; TRBD2 aligns across 7 bases. The CDR3 has 13 amino acids. Germline loops: CDR1 SGHDT, CDR2 YYEEEE. Germline trimming cut 3 bases from V and 7 bases from J; bases unmatched to any gene: 5. Here the CDR3 reads CASSWAGDYTQYF. In DNA, the CDR3 is TGTGCCAGCAGCTGGGCGGGGGACTATACGCAGTATTTT.

The chain combines TRBV28 with TRBJ1-2; the D gene is possibly TRBD1 (5 bases). The germline V gene has CDR1 MDHEN and CDR2 SYDVKM. Trimming took 4 bases from V and 7 from J, leaving 13 bases between them. The CDR3 is 13 residues long. Written as DNA, the CDR3 is TGTGCCAGCAGTTCCAGAGGGGAGGGTGGCTACACCTTC. Its translation: CASSSRGEGGYTF.

The V gene is TRBV20-1, the J gene TRBJ2-3; 8 bases agree with TRBD2. The ends lost 3 bases at V and 5 bases at J; junction bases unmatched: 13. The CDR3 runs to 16 residues. Germline CDR1 reads DFQATT; CDR2 reads SNEGSKA (reference sequence). The CDR3 reads CSASSTLGGGIDTQYF. CDR3 DNA sequence: TGCAGTGCTAGTTCCACCCTCGGGGGGGGAATAGATACGCAGTATTTT.

J is TRBJ2-1 and V is TRBV3-1 (or the pseudogene TRBV3-2); D is perhaps TRBD2 (7 bases). Germline loops: CDR1 LGHDT, CDR2 YNNKEL (reference sequence). V was pared by 2 bases and J by 0 bases, with 20 bases between. This CDR3 has 19 amino acids. The CDR3 nucleotides are TGTGCCAGCAGCCAATACCTGTTGGGGGGGCCCAGCTCCTACAATGAGCAGTTCTTC. Translating it yields CASSQYLLGGPSSYNEQFF.

This chain connects TRBV7-9 to TRBJ1-1; D remains unclear. Trimming removed 5 bases from V and 4 bases from J, with 14 bases in between. The CDR3 covers 14 residues. CDR1 SEHNR and CDR2 FQNEAQ come from the germline V gene (reference sequence). Here the CDR3 reads CASSPPAGLTEAFF. The CDR3 region has the DNA TGTGCCAGCAGCCCCCCGGCAGGCCTCACTGAAGCTTTCTTT.

The chain recombines TRBV2 with TRBJ2-3; 10 nucleotides align to TRBD2. The germline CDR1 and CDR2 sequences are SNHLY and FYNNEI. V lost 7 bases, J lost 5 bases, and 9 bases stayed unmatched. This CDR3 has 15 amino acids. CDR3 sequence (DNA): TGTGCCAGCACCAAGAGTAGCGGGGGGCAAGATACGCAGTATTTT. Protein: CASTKSSGGQDTQYF.